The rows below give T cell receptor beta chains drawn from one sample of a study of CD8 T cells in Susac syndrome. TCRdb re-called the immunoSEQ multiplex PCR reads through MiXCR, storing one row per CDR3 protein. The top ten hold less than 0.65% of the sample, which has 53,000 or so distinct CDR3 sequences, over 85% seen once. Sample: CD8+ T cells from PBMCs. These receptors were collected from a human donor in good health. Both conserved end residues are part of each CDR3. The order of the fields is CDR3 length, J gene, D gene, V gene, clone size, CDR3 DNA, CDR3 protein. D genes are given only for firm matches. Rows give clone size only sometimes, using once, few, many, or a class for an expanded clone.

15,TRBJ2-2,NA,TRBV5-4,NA,TGTGCCAGCAGCTTGGACTCGGGAACCACCGGGGAGCTGTTTTTT,CASSLDSGTTGELFF
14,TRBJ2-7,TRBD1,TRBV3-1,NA,TGTGCCAGCAGCCAAGGGAGGACAGGGAACGAGCAGTACTTC,CASSQGRTGNEQYF
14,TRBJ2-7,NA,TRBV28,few,TGTGCCAGCAGTTTAGCCTACGGGGGCTACGAGCAGTACTTC,CASSLAYGGYEQYF
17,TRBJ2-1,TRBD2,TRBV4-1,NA,TGCGCCAGCAGCCGACCCGAAGCGGGGGACAAGTGGAATGAGCAGTTCTTC,CASSRPEAGDKWNEQFF
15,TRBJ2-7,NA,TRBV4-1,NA,TGCGCCAGCAGCCAAGAAGCGCGAGAGACCTACGAGCAGTACTTC,CASSQEARETYEQYF
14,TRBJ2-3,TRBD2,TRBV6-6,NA,TGTGCCAGCAGTTGGACGGGAGGAACAGATACGCAGTATTTT,CASSWTGGTDTQYF
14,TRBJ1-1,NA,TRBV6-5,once,TGTGCCAGCAGTTATCTGGGAACGAACACTGAAGCTTTCTTT,CASSYLGTNTEAFF
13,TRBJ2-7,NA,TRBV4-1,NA,TGCGCCAGCAGCCAAGTGGAGGCCTACGAGCAGTACTTC,CASSQVEAYEQYF
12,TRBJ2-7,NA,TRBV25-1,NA,TGTGCCAGCAGTGAATTGGACTACGAGCAGTACTTC,CASSELDYEQYF
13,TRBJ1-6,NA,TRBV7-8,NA,TGTGCCAGCAGCCCGGACCCCTATTCACCCCTCCACTTT,CASSPDPYSPLHF
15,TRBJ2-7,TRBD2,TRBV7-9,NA,TGTGCCAGCAGCGGCCGACTAGCGGGAACATACGAGCAGTACTTC,CASSGRLAGTYEQYF